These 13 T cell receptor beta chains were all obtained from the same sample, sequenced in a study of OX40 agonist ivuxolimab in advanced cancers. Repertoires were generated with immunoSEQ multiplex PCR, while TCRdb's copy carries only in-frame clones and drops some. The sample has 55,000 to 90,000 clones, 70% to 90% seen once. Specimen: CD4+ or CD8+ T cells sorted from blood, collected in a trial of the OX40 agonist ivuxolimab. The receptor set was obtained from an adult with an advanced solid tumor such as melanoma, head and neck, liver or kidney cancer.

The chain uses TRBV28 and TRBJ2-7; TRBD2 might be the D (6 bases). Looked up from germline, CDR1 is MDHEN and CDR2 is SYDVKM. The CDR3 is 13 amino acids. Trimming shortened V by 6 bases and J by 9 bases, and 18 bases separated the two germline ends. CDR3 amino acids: CASRLSGEAGQYF. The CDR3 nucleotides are TGTGCCAGCAGATTAAGTGGGGAAGCGGGGCAGTACTTC. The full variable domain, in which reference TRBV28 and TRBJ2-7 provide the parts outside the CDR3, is DVKVTQSSRYLVKRTGEKVFLECVQDMDHENMFWYRQDPGLGLRLIYFSYDVKMKEKGDIPEGYSVSREKKERFSLILESASTNQTSMYLCASRLSGEAGQYFGPGTRLTVT.

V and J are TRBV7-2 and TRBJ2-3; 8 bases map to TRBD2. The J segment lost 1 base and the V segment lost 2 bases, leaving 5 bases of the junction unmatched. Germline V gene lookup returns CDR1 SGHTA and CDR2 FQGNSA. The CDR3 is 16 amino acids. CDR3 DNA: TGTGCCAGCAGCTTAAGGGCAGCGGGGGGCACAGATACGCAGTATTTT. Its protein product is CASSLRAAGGTDTQYF.

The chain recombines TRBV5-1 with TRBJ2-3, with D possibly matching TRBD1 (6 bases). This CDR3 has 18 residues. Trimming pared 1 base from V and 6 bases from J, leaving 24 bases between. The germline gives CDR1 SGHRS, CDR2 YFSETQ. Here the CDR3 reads CASSLISGASVSGDTQYF. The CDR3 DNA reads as TGCGCCAGCAGCTTGATCTCAGGGGCCTCGGTTTCGGGGGATACGCAGTATTTT.

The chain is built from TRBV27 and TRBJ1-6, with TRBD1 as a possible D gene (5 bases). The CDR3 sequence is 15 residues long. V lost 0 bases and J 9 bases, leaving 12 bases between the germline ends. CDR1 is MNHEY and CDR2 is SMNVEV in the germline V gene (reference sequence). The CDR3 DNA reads TGTGCCAGCAGTTTATCTGTTTGGGGGACTTCACCCCTCCACTTT. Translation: CASSLSVWGTSPLHF.

CDR3 bases: TGCGCCAGCAGCTTGGTCGGGAGTCTGAATACGCAGTATTTT. Its protein product is CASSLVGSLNTQYF. This chain uses TRBV5-1 with TRBJ2-3; a possible D gene is TRBD2 (6 bases). This CDR3 contains 14 residues. V lost 0 bases and J 7 bases, leaving 12 bases between the germline ends. Germline CDR1 reads SGHRS; CDR2 reads YFSETQ. Complete variable domain (other parts from reference TRBV5-1 and TRBJ2-3): KAGVTQTPRYLIKTRGQQVTLSCSPISGHRSVSWYQQTPGQGLQFLFEYFSETQRNKGNFPGRFSGRQFSNSRSEMNVSTLELGDSALYLCASSLVGSLNTQYFGPGTRLTVL.

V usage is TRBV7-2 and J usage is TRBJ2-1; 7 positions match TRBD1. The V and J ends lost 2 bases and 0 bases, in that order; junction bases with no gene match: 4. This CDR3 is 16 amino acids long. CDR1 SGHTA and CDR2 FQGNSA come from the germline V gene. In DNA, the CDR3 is TGTGCCAGCAGCTTAAAAGCAGGGGGCTCCTACAATGAGCAGTTCTTC. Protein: CASSLKAGGSYNEQFF.

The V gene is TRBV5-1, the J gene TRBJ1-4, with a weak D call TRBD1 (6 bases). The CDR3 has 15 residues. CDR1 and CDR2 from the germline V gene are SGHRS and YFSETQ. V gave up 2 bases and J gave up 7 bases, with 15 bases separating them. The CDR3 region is CASSLTTGSGEKLFF. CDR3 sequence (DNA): TGCGCCAGCAGCTTAACTACAGGGTCAGGTGAAAAACTGTTTTTT.

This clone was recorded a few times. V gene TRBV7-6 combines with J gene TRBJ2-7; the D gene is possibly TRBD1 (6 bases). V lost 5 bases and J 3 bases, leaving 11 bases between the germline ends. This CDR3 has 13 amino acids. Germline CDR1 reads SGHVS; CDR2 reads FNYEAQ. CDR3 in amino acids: CASSRDRIYEQYF. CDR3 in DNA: TGTGCCAGCAGCCGTGACAGGATCTACGAGCAGTACTTC.

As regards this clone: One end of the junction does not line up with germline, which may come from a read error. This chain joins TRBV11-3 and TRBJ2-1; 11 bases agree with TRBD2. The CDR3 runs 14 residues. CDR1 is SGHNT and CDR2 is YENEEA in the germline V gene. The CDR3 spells CASSRGLAVNEQFF. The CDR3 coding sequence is TGTGCCAGCAGCCGGGGACTAGCGGTTAATGAGCAATTCTTC.

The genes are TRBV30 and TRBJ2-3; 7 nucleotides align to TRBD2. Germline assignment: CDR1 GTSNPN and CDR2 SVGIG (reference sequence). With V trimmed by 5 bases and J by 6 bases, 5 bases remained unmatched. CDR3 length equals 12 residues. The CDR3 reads CAWGSGVDTQYF. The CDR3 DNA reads TGTGCCTGGGGGAGCGGGGTGGATACGCAGTATTTT. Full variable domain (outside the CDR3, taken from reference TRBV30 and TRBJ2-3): SQTIHQWPATLVQPVGSPLSLECTVEGTSNPNLYWYRQAAGRGLQLLFYSVGIGQISSEVPQNLSASRPQDRQFILSSKKLLLSDSGFYLCAWGSGVDTQYFGPGTRLTVL.

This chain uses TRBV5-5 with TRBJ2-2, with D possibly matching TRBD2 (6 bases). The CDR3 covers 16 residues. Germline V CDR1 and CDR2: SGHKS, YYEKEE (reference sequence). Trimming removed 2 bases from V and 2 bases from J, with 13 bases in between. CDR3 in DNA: TGTGCCAGCAGCTTCCGTCGCGGGACTAACACCGGGGAGCTGTTTTTT. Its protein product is CASSFRRGTNTGELFF.

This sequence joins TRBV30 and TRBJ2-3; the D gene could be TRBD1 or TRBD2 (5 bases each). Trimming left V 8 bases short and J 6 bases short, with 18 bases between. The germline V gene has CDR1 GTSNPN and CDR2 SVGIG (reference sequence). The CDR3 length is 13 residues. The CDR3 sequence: CAHEGSGADTQYF. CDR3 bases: TGTGCCCACGAGGGGTCAGGAGCCGATACGCAGTATTTT.

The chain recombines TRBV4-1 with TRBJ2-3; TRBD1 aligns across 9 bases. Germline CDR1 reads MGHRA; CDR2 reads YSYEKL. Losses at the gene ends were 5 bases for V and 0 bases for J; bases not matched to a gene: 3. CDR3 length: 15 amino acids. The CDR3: CASSAQGASTDTQYF. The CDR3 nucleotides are TGCGCCAGCAGCGCACAGGGGGCTAGCACAGATACGCAGTATTTT.